This T cell receptor beta chain comes out of a study of T cell changes during pregnancy in multiple sclerosis. Libraries were prepared by immunoSEQ multiplex PCR; TCRdb keeps only in-frame clonotypes and omits some of them. The sample records about 56,000 clones, 92% being singletons. Germline CDR1 reads SGHRS; CDR2 reads YFSETQ. With 6 bases clipped from V and 2 bases from J, the junction kept 6 bases outside the gene matches. This CDR3 contains 15 residues. Sequenced material: CD4+ T cells from peripheral blood mononuclear cells, taken in the second trimester of pregnancy. The receptor's source is a female donor with multiple sclerosis, enrolled in a pregnancy study. The chain joins TRBV5-1 to TRBJ2-3; 10 nucleotides agree with TRBD2. The CDR3 is CASTLAGAHTDTQYF. The DNA of the CDR3 is TGCGCCAGCACCCTAGCGGGGGCCCACACAGATACGCAGTATTTT. Full variable domain (outside the CDR3, taken from reference TRBV5-1 and TRBJ2-3): KAGVTQTPRYLIKTRGQQVTLSCSPISGHRSVSWYQQTPGQGLQFLFEYFSETQRNKGNFPGRFSGRQFSNSRSEMNVSTLELGDSALYLCASTLAGAHTDTQYFGPGTRLTVL.